One sample yielded the 11 T cell receptor beta chains listed below, sequenced in a study of control samples from healthy donors and cancer patients. The method was immunoSEQ multiplex PCR; TCRdb's version includes in-frame clones alone and lacks a portion of them. The table lists tens of thousands of clones, 75% to 90% of them singletons. The sequencing input was PBMCs. The source is a man aged 55 to 70 with head and neck cancer.

V is TRBV4-2 and J is TRBJ2-7; 11 nucleotides line up with TRBD2. CDR1 is LGHNA and CDR2 is YNFKEQ in the germline V gene. V gave up 2 bases and J gave up 4 bases; unmatched junction bases: 7. CDR3 length: 16 amino acids. The DNA of the CDR3 is TGTGCCAGCAGCCAATCGGGACTAGCGGAACAATACGAGCAGTACTTC. Its protein is CASSQSGLAEQYEQYF.

By sample share, this clone is medium-sized. In nucleotides, the CDR3 is TGTGCCAGCAGTGGACAGGGGGCTGGCGGGGAGCTGTTTTTT. This sequence encodes CASSGQGAGGELFF. The chain uses TRBV25-1 and TRBJ2-2, with TRBD1 matching over 10 bases. CDR1 is MGHDK and CDR2 is SYGVNS in the germline V gene. The CDR3 has 14 residues. Losses at the gene ends were 4 bases for V and 7 bases for J; bases not matched to a gene: 3. The entire variable domain, with the rest obtained from reference TRBV25-1 and TRBJ2-2, is as follows: EADIYQTPRYLVIGTGKKITLECSQTMGHDKMYWYQQDPGMELHLIHYSYGVNSTEKGDLSSESTVSRIRTEHFPLTLESARPSHTSQYLCASSGQGAGGELFFGEGSRLTVL.

The chain recombines TRBV30 with TRBJ1-2; unclear D gene. CDR1 and CDR2 from the germline V gene are GTSNPN and SVGIG (reference sequence). The CDR3 spans 14 residues. Trimming removed 0 bases at V and 4 bases at J, with 12 bases between. The CDR3 nucleotides read TGTGCCTGGAGTGTAGGAGGGTCCGGCTATGGCTACACCTTC. Amino acids: CAWSVGGSGYGYTF.

This clone was observed once. This chain uses TRBV4-1 with TRBJ1-1; D remains unclear. The CDR3 is 14 amino acids. V was shortened by 0 bases and J by 6 bases, with 11 bases between the two germline ends. Germline V gene data show CDR1 as MGHRA and CDR2 as YSYEKL. The CDR3 DNA reads TGCGCCAGCAGCCAAGATCGTGTCGTCCCTGAAGCTTTCTTT. Translated, it gives CASSQDRVVPEAFF.

The CDR3 reads CASSSFPGNQPQHF. The CDR3, as DNA: TGTGCCAGCAGTAGTTTTCCAGGGAATCAGCCCCAGCATTTT. The chain combines TRBV6-2 or TRBV6-3 with TRBJ1-5; TRBD1 is a possible D gene (5 bases). CDR3 length equals 14 residues. Looked up from germline, CDR1 is MNHEY and CDR2 is SVGEGT. Trimming took off 5 bases at V and 4 bases at J, with 12 bases between the two ends.

The chain uses TRBV3-1 (or the pseudogene TRBV3-2) and TRBJ2-7; 8 bases agree with TRBD2. The CDR3 contains 15 residues. V lost 3 bases, J lost 2 bases, and 6 bases stayed unmatched. The germline CDR1 and CDR2 sequences are LGHDT and YNNKEL (reference sequence). Here the CDR3 reads CASSHRLAGTYEQYF. As DNA, the CDR3 is TGTGCCAGCAGCCACCGGCTAGCGGGTACCTACGAGCAGTACTTC.

The rearrangement joins TRBV14 to TRBJ1-4; D remains unclear. Per the germline V gene, CDR1 is SGHDN and CDR2 is FVKESK. V was clipped by 3 bases and J by 0 bases, with 11 bases between them. The length of the CDR3 is 16 residues. In DNA form, the CDR3 reads TGTGCCAGCAGCCAGTCCGGGCGGTCAACTAATGAAAAACTGTTTTTT. Protein: CASSQSGRSTNEKLFF. The full variable domain, with the rest looked up from reference TRBV14 and TRBJ1-4, is EAGVTQFPSHSVIEKGQTVTLRCDPISGHDNLYWYRRVMGKEIKFLLHFVKESKQDESGMPNNRFLAERTGGTYSTLKVQPAELEDSGVYFCASSQSGRSTNEKLFFGSGTQLSVL.

This clone showed up just once. The chain uses TRBV5-1 and TRBJ2-1; 13 nucleotides agree with TRBD2. The CDR3 consists of 21 residues. Germline trimming cut 4 bases from V and 4 bases from J; bases unmatched to any gene: 20. The germline V gene has CDR1 SGHRS and CDR2 YFSETQ. In DNA, the CDR3 is TGCGCCAGCAGCCCTAGGGGAACAGACACTAGCGGGAGGGGAGGGTACAATGAGCAGTTCTTC. Translation gives CASSPRGTDTSGRGGYNEQFF. Full variable domain (rest looked up from reference TRBV5-1 and TRBJ2-1): KAGVTQTPRYLIKTRGQQVTLSCSPISGHRSVSWYQQTPGQGLQFLFEYFSETQRNKGNFPGRFSGRQFSNSRSEMNVSTLELGDSALYLCASSPRGTDTSGRGGYNEQFFGPGTRLTVL.

Comments on this clone: An end of the junction does not agree with germline; a read error may underlie this. The rearrangement links TRBV5-4 to TRBJ2-7; D might be TRBD2 (5 bases). CDR1 and CDR2 (germline): SGHNT, YYREEE (reference sequence). The CDR3 contains 11 residues. CDR3 in DNA: TGTGCCAGCAGCGCCCACCCCTCCCGGGGCTTC. It encodes CASSAHPSRGF.

This chain joins TRBV30 and TRBJ1-4; no definite D call. The germline CDR1 and CDR2 sequences are GTSNPN and SVGIG (reference sequence). With 1 base removed from V and 4 bases from J, the gap between germline ends came to 13 bases. The CDR3 is made up of 15 amino acids. The CDR3 sequence: CAWSDQVILNEKLFF. The CDR3 region has the DNA TGTGCCTGGAGTGACCAGGTTATCCTTAATGAAAAACTGTTTTTT.

The CDR3 protein is CASSWVTLGSYGYTF. CDR3 bases: TGCGCCAGCAGCTGGGTGACTCTAGGGTCCTATGGCTACACCTTC. The rearrangement joins TRBV5-1 to TRBJ1-2; the D is unclear. The CDR3 has 15 residues. CDR1 and CDR2 from the germline V gene are SGHRS and YFSETQ. Trimming shortened V by 3 bases and J by 4 bases, and 16 bases separated the two germline ends.